This passage covers 4 T cell receptor beta chains from one sample sequenced in a study of blood T cell repertoires in COVID-19. Here immunoSEQ multiplex PCR was the method, and the copy in TCRdb shows in-frame clones only, minus some. This sample has 7,500 to 8,500 clones, with around four fifths found just once. The sample was peripheral blood. The receptors come from a human donor in a cohort sampled during active COVID-19.

This clone was counted a few times. This same CDR3 is encoded by further DNA sequences in the sample. The chain combines TRBV11-2 with TRBJ1-2, with no clear D. Per germline, CDR1 SGHAT and CDR2 FQNNGV. The CDR3 length is 11 residues. Trimming cost V 5 bases and J 8 bases, with 9 bases left between them. The CDR3 protein is CASSPPSGYTF. For the CDR3, the DNA is TGTGCCAGCAGCCCCCCCTCCGGCTACACCTTC.

The genes are TRBV5-4 and TRBJ2-3; a weak D match, TRBD1 (5 bases). Germline V gene sequence: CDR1 SGHNT, CDR2 YYREEE (reference sequence). The ends were cut back, 0 bases at V and 1 base at J, with 12 bases in the middle. The CDR3 contains 16 residues. The CDR3, as DNA: TGTGCCAGCAGCTTGGGAGTGGGGCATGGCACAGATACGCAGTATTTT. Encoded protein: CASSLGVGHGTDTQYF.

This clone is categorized as large. This chain joins TRBV12-5 and TRBJ1-4; 7 nucleotides agree with TRBD1. Germline-derived CDR1 and CDR2 are LGHNT and FRNRAP. Unmatched junction bases numbered 5, after V lost 3 bases and J lost 4 bases. CDR3 length: 15 residues. CDR3 sequence: CASGFLGTDNEKLFF. The DNA of the CDR3 is TGTGCTAGTGGTTTCCTCGGGACAGATAATGAAAAACTGTTTTTT.

This clone was detected only a few times. The rearrangement links TRBV7-3 to TRBJ1-1, with 7 bases fitting TRBD1. Germline CDR1 and CDR2: SGHTA and FQGTGA. The CDR3 consists of 16 residues. J was trimmed by 4 bases and V by 1 base; bases with no gene match: 9. For the CDR3, the DNA is TGTGCCAGCAGCTTAAACCCCCCCCACAGGGGCACTGAAGCTTTCTTT. It is translated as CASSLNPPHRGTEAFF. Based on the CDR3 plus reference TRBV7-3 and TRBJ1-1, the full variable domain is GAGVSQTPSNKVTEKGKYVELRCDPISGHTALYWYRQSLGQGPEFLIYFQGTGAADDSGLPNDRFFAVRPEGSVSTLKIQRTERGDSAVYLCASSLNPPHRGTEAFFGQGTRLTVV.